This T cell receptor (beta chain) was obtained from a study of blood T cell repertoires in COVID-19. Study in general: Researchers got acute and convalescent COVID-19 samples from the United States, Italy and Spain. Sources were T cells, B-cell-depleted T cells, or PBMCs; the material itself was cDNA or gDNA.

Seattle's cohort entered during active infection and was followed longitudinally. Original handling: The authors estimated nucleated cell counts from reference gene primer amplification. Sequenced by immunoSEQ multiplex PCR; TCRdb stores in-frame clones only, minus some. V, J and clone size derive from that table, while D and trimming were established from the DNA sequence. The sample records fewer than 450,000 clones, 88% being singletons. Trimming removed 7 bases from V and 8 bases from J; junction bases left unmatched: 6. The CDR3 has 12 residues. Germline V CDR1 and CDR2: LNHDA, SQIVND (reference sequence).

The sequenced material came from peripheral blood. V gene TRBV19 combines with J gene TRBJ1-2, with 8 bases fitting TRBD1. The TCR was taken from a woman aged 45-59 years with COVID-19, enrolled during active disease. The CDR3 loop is CASTQQGGGYTF. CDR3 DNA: TGTGCCAGTACCCAACAGGGGGGCGGCTACACCTTC.